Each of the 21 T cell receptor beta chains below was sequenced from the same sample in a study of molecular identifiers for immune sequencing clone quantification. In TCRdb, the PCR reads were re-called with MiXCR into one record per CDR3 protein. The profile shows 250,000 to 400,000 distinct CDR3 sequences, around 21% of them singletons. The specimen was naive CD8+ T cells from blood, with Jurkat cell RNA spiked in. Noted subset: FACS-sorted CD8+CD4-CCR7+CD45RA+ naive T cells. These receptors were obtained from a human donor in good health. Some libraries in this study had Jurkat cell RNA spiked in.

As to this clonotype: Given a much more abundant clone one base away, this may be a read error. The CDR3 sequence: CSAREQGQGVRYEQSF. CDR3 coding DNA: TGCAGTGCTAGAGAACAGGGACAGGGGGTGAGGTACGAGCAGTCCTTC. The rearrangement links TRBV20-1 to TRBJ2-7, with 11 bases matching TRBD1. The CDR3 runs 16 residues. Germline V gives CDR1 DFQATT, CDR2 SNEGSKA (reference sequence).

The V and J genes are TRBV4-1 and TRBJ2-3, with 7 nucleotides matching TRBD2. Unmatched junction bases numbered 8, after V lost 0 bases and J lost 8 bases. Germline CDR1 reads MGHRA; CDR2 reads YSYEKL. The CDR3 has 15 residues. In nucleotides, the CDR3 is TGCGCCAGCAGCCAAGATCGGTCGTTAGCGGGTACGCAGTATTTT. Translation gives CASSQDRSLAGTQYF.

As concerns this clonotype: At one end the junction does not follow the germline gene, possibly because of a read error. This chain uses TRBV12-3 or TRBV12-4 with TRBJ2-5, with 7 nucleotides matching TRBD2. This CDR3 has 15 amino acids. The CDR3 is CASSSGTGGGDTQYF. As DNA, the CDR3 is TGTGCCAGCAGCTCAGGGACTGGGGGGGGAGACACCCAGTACTTT.

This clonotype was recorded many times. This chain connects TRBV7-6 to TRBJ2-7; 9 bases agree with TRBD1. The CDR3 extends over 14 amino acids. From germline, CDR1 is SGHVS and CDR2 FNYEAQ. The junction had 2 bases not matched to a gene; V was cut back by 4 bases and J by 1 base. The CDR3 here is CASSWGQGSYEQYF. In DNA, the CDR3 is TGTGCCAGCAGCTGGGGACAGGGATCCTACGAGCAGTACTTC.

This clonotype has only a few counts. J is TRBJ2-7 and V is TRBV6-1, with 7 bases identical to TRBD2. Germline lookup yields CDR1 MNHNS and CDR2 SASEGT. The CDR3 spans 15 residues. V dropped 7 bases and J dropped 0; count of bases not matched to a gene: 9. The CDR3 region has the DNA TGTGCCAGCAAAGGACCCAGCGGGAACTCCTACGAGCAGTACTTC. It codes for CASKGPSGNSYEQYF.

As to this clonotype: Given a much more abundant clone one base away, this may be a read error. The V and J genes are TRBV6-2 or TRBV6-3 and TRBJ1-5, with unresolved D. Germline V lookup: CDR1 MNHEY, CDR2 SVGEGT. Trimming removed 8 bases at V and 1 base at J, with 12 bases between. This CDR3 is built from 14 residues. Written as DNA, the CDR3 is TGTGCCAGCGCAGTGGGCTTGAGCAATCAGCCCCAGCATTTT. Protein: CASAVGLSNQPQHF.

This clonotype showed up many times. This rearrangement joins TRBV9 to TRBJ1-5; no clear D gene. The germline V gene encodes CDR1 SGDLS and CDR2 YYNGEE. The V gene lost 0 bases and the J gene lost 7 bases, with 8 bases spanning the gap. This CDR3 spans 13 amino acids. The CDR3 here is CASSVGTGQPQHF. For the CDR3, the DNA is TGTGCCAGCAGCGTAGGGACCGGGCAGCCCCAGCATTTT.

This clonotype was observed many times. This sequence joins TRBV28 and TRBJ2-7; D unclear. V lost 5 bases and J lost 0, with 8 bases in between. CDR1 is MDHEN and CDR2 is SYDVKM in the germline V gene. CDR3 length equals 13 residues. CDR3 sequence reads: CASSPRVSYEQYF. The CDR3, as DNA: TGTGCCAGCAGTCCCCGGGTCTCCTACGAGCAGTACTTC.

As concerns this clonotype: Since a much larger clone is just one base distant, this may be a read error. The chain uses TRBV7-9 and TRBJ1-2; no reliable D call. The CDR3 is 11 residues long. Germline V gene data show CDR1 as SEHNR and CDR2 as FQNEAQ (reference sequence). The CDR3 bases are TGTGCCAGCACTCCGGACTATGGCTACGCCTTC. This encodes CASTPDYGYAF.

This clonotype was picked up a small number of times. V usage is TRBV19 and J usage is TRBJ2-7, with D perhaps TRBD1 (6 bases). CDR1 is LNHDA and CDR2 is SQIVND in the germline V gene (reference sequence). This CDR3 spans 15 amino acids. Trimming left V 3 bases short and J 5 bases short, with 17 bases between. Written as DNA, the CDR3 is TGTGCCAGTAGTATGGAGACAGGACTGGCAGACGAGCAGTACTTC. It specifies CASSMETGLADEQYF.

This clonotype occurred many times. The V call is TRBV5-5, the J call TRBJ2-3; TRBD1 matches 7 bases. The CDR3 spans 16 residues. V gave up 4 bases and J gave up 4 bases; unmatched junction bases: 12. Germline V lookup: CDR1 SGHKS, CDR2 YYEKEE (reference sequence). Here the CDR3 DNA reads TGTGCCAGCAGCCCCAGGGGGACCGGATTCGCAGATACGCAGTATTTT. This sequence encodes CASSPRGTGFADTQYF. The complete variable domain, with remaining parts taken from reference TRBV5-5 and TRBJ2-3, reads DAGVTQSPTHLIKTRGQQVTLRCSPISGHKSVSWYQQVLGQGPQFIFQYYEKEERGRGNFPDRFSARQFPNYSSELNVNALLLGDSALYLCASSPRGTGFADTQYFGPGTRLTVL.

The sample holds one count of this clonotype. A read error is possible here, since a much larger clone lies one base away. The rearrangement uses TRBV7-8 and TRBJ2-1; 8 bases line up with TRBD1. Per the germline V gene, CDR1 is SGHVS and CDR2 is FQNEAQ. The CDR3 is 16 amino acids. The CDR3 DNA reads TGTGCCTGCAGCTCAGACAGGGGAGGTGTTTACAATGAGCAGTTCTTC. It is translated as CACSSDRGGVYNEQFF.

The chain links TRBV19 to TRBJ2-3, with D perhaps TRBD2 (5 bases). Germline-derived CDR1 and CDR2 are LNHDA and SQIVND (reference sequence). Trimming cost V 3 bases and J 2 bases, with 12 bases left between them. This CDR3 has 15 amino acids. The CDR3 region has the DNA TGTGCCAGTAGTATTCCCGACGGGGACACAGATACGCAGTATTTT. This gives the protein CASSIPDGDTDTQYF.

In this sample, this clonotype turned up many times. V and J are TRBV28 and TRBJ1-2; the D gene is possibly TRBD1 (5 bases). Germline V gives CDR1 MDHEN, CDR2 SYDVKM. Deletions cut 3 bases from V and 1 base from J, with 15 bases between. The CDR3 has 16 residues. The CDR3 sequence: CASSLRAGTSNYGYTF. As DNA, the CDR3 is TGTGCCAGCAGTTTGAGGGCAGGGACTAGTAACTATGGCTACACCTTC.

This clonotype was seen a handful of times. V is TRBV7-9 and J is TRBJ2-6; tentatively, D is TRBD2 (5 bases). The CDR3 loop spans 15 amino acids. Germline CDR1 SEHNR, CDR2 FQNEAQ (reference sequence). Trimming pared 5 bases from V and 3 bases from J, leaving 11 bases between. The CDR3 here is CASSPGGFGANVLTF. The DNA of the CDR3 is TGTGCCAGCAGCCCCGGCGGGTTTGGGGCCAACGTCCTGACTTTC.

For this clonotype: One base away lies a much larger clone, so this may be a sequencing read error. CDR3 loop: CSARDDSAVSYEQYF. The CDR3 DNA sequence: TGCAGTGCTAGAGACGACAGCGCTGTCTCCTACGAGCAGTACTTC. This chain connects TRBV20-1 to TRBJ2-7; D perhaps matches TRBD1 (5 bases). The CDR3 spans 15 residues. CDR1 is DFQATT, CDR2 SNEGSKA, per germline (reference sequence). Trimming cost V 0 bases and J 0 bases, with 12 bases left between them.

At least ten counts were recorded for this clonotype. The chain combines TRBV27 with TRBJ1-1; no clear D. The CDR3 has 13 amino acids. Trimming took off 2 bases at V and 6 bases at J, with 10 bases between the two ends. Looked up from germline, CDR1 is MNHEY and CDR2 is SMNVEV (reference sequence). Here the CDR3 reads CASSLQETSEAFF. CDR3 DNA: TGTGCCAGCAGTTTACAGGAAACTTCTGAAGCTTTCTTT.

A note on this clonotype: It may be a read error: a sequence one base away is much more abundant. The CDR3 DNA follows: TGTGCCTGCAGCACCACTAGCGGGGGAACCTACGAGCAGTACTTC. This encodes CACSTTSGGTYEQYF. The rearrangement joins TRBV4-2 to TRBJ2-7, with 11 bases that match TRBD2. This CDR3 is built from 15 residues. CDR1 and CDR2 (germline): LGHNA, YNFKEQ.

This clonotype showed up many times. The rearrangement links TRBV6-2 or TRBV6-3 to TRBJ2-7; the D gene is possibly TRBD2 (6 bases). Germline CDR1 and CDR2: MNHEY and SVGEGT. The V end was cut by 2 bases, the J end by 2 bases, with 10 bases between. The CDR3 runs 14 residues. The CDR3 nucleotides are TGTGCCAGCAGTTACGCGGGACTTACCTACGAGCAGTACTTC. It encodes CASSYAGLTYEQYF.

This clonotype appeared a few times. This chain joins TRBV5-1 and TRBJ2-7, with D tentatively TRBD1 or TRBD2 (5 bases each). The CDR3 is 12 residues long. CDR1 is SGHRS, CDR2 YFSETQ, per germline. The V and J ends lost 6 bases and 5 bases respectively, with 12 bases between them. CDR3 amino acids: CASTSGTHEQYF. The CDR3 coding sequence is TGCGCCAGCACCTCAGGGACCCACGAGCAGTACTTC.

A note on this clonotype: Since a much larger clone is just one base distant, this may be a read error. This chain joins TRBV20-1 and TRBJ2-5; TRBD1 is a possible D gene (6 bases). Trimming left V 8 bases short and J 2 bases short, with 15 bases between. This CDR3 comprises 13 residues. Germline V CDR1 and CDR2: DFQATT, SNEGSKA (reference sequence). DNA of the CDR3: TGCAGTACTTCGACAGGCGTTCAAGAGACCCAGTACTTC. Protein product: CSTSTGVQETQYF.